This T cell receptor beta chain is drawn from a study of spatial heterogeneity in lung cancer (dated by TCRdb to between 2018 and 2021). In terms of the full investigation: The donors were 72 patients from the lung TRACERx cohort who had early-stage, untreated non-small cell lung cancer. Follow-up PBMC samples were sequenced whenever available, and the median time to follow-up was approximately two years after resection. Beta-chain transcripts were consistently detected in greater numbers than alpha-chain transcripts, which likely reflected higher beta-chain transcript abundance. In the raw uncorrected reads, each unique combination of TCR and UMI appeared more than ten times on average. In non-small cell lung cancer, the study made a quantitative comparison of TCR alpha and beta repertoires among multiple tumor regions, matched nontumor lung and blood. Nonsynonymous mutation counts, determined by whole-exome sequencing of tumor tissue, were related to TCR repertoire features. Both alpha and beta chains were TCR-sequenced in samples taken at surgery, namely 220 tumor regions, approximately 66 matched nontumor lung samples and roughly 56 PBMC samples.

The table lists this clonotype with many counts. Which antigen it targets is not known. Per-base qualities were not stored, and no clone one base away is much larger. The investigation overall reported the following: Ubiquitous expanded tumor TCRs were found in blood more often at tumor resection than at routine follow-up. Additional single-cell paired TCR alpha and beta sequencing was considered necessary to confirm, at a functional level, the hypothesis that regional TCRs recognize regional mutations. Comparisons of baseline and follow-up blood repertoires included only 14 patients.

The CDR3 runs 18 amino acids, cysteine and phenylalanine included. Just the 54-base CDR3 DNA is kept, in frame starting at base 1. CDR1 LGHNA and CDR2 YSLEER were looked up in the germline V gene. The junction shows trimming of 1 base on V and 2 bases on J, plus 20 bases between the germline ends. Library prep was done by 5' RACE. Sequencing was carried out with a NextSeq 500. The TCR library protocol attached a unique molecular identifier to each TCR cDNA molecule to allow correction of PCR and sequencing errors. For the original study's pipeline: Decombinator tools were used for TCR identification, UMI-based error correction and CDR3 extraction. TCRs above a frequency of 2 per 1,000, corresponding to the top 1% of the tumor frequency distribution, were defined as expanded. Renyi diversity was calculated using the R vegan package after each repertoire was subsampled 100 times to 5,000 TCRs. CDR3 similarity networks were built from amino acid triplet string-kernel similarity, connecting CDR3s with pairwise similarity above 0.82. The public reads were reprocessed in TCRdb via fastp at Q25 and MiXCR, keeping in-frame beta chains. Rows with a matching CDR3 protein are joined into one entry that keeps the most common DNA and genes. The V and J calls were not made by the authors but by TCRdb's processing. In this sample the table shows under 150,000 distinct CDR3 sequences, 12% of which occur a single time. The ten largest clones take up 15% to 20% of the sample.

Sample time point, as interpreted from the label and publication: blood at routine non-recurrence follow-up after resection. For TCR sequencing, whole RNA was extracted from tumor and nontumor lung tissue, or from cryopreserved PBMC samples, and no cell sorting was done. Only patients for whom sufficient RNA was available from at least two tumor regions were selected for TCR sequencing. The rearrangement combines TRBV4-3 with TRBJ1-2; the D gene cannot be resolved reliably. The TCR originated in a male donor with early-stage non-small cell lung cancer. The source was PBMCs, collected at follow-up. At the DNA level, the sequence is TGCGCCAGCAGCCAAGGGACCTTGGCCTCAGGACCCAACTATGGCTACACCTTC. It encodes CASSQGTLASGPNYGYTF.